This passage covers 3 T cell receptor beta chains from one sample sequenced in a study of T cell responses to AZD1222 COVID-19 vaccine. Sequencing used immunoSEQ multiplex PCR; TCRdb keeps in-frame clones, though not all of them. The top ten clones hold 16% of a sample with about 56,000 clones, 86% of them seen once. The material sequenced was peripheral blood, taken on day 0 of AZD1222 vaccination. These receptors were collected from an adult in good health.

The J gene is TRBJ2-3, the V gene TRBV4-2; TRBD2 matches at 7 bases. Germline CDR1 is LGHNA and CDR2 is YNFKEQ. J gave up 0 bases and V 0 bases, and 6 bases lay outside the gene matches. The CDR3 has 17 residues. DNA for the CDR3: TGTGCCAGCAGCCAAGATGTCCTAGCGGCTAGCACAGATACGCAGTATTTT. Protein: CASSQDVLAASTDTQYF.

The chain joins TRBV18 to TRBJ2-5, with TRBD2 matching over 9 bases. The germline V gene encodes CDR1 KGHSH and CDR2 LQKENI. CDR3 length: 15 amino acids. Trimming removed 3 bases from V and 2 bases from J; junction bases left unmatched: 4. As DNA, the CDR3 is TGTGCCAGCTCACCGCGACTAGCGGATCAAGAGACCCAGTACTTC. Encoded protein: CASSPRLADQETQYF.

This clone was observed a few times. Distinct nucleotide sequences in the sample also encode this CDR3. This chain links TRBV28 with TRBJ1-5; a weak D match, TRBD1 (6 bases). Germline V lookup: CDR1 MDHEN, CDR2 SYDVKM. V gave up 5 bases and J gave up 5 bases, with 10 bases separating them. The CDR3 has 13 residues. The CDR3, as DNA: TGTGCCAGCAGTCCGTACAGGGATCAGCCCCAGCATTTT. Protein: CASSPYRDQPQHF.